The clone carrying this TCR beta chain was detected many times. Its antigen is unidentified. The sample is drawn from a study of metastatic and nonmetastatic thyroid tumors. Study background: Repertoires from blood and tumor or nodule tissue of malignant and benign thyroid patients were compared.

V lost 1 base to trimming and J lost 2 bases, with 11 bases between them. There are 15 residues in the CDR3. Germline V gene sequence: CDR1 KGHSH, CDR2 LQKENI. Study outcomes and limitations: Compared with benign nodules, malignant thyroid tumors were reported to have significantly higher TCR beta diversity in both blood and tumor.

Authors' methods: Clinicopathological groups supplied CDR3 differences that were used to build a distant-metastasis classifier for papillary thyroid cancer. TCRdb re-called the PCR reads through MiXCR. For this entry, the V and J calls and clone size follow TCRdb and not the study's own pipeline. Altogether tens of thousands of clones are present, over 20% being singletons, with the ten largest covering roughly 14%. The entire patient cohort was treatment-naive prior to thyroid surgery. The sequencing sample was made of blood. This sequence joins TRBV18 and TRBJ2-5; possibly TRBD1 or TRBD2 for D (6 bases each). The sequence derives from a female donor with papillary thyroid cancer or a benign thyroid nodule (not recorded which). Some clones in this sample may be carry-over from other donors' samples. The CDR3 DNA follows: TGTGCCAGCTCACCACAGGGGGGAGAGCAAGAGACCCAGTACTTC. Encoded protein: CASSPQGGEQETQYF.